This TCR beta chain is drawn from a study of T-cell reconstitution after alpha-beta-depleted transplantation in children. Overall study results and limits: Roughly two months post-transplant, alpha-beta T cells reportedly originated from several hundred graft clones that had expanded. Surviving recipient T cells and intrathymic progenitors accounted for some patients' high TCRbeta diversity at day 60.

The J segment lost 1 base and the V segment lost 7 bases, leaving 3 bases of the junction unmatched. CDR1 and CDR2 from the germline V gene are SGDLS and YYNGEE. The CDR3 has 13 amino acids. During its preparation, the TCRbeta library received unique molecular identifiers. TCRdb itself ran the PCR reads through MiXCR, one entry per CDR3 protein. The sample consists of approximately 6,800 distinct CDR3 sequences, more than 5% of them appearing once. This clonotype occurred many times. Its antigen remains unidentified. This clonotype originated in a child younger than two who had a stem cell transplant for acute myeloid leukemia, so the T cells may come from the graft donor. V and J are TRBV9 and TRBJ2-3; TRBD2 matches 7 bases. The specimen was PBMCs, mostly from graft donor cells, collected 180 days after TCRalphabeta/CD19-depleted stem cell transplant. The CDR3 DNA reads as TGTGCCAGCGGGCTAGCGGGCACAGATACGCAGTATTTT. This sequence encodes CASGLAGTDTQYF.